The clone carrying this TCR beta chain was detected only a few times. The target antigen is unknown. This entry belongs to a study of beta chain features in type 1 diabetes. General study findings and limits: For Type 1 diabetes patients, all four CD4+ subsets carried TCRB CDR3s that were moderately but significantly shorter. Any HLA type influence on TCRB rearrangement was left unresolved here. VDJ junctions sequenced from type 1 diabetes patients showed fewer insertions and more deletions.

Expressed TCRB transcripts were sequenced after all isolated RNA was converted to cDNA. The read count averaged around 4 million across naive, central memory and regulatory T cell samples. Clones were read by immunoSEQ multiplex PCR, and TCRdb kept only the in-frame ones, dropping some. The data show approximately 130,000 clones, roughly a sixth seen once. Sorted CD4+ subsets: naive, central memory, regulatory, stem cell-like memory (CD45RO/CCR7/CD25/CD127/CD95/CD27 panel). The V gene end was trimmed by 10 bases and the J gene end by 0 bases; junction bases not matched to a gene: 4. The germline CDR1 and CDR2 sequences are SGDLS and YYNGEE. The CDR3 length is 15 residues.

V gene TRBV9 combines with J gene TRBJ2-2; 12 nucleotides align to TRBD2. This TCR was sampled from a man in his late teens or twenties with type 1 diabetes. The sample was central memory CD4+ T cells from blood. The CDR3 reads CASRLAGANTGELFF. The CDR3 DNA sequence: TGTGCCTCCCGACTAGCGGGGGCGAACACCGGGGAGCTGTTTTTT.